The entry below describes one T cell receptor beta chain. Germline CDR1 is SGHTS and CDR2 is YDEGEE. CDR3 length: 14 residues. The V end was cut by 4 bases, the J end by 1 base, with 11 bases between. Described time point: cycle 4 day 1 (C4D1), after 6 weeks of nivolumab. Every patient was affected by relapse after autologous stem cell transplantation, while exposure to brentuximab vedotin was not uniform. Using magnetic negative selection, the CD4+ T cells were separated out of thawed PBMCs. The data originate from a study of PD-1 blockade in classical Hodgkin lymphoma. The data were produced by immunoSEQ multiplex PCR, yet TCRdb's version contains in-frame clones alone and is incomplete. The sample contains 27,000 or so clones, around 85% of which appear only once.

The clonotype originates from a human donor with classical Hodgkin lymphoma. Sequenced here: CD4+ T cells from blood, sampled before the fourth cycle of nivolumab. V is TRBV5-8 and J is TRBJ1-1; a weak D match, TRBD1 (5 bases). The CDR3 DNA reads TGTGCCAGCAGCCAAGGGGCAGGGAACACTGAAGCTTTCTTT. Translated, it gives CASSQGAGNTEAFF.